Below are 32 T cell receptor beta chains sequenced from a single sample in a study of T-cell memory formation after mild COVID-19. TCRdb re-called the 5' RACE reads with MiXCR, one entry per CDR3 protein. The sample shows around 340,000 distinct CDR3 sequences, 12% to 15% of them seen only once. Sequenced input: PBMCs or a T cell subset sorted from them (not recorded which). The receptor set was obtained from a man aged 18 to 30 who had mild COVID-19 (a few samples of this study predate the infection). Cell type and time point are not known.

A few counts support this clonotype. The rearrangement links TRBV7-8 to TRBJ2-4, with D possibly being TRBD1 (6 bases). The CDR3 is 16 residues long. Germline CDR1 SGHVS, CDR2 FQNEAQ. V was pared by 5 bases and J by 1 base, with 15 bases between. Written as DNA, the CDR3 is TGTGCCAGCAGCAAAAACAGGGAGTGGGCCAAAAACATTCAGTACTTC. This encodes CASSKNREWAKNIQYF.

This rearrangement joins TRBV7-9 to TRBJ2-1; 10 bases fit TRBD2. Unmatched junction bases numbered 9, after V lost 4 bases and J lost 6 bases. CDR3 length: 16 amino acids. The germline CDR1 and CDR2 sequences are SEHNR and FQNEAQ (reference sequence). The CDR3 nucleotides read TGTGCCAGCAGCTCCAAAGCGGGGGGGCCGCTCAATGAGCAGTTCTTC. This translates into CASSSKAGGPLNEQFF.

The sample holds a few counts of this clonotype. V usage is TRBV19 and J usage is TRBJ2-3; the D call may be TRBD1 or TRBD2 (5 bases each). V was clipped by 6 bases and J by 3 bases, with 22 bases between them. Per the germline V gene, CDR1 is LNHDA and CDR2 is SQIVND (reference sequence). This CDR3 has 17 amino acids. The CDR3 spells CASRPPQGTGRTDTQYF. CDR3 bases: TGTGCCAGTAGACCTCCCCAAGGTACGGGGCGGACAGATACGCAGTATTTT.

This clonotype has at least ten counts. The chain is built from TRBV7-2 and TRBJ1-2, with 8 bases aligning to TRBD1. This CDR3 has 15 amino acids. CDR1 is SGHTA and CDR2 is FQGNSA in the germline V gene. V gave up 6 bases and J gave up 4 bases; unmatched junction bases: 10. The CDR3 here is CASRRQGTLSYGYTF. The CDR3 nucleotides are TGTGCCAGCAGGAGACAGGGGACTCTGTCCTATGGCTACACCTTC.

There are a few counts of this clonotype. CDR3 coding DNA: TGTGCCAGCAGCTTGAGATATCGTGCCAAAAACATTCAGTACTTC. This sequence encodes CASSLRYRAKNIQYF. V is TRBV5-6 and J is TRBJ2-4; D uncertain. The CDR3 runs 15 residues. Germline CDR1 reads SGHDT; CDR2 reads YYEEEE. Trimming took off 1 base at V and 1 base at J, with 9 bases between the two ends.

This clonotype was seen a few times. The chain recombines TRBV6-4 with TRBJ1-1; D possibly corresponds to TRBD1 (5 bases). CDR3 length equals 18 residues. Germline CDR1 is MRHNA and CDR2 is SNTAGT. V lost 0 bases to trimming and J lost 3 bases, with 20 bases between them. The CDR3, as DNA: TGTGCCAGCAGTGACTCAAGTAGGTTGGGACTCTCGGACACTGAAGCTTTCTTT. This encodes CASSDSSRLGLSDTEAFF.

The J gene is TRBJ2-7, the V gene TRBV5-1, with a tentative D call TRBD1 (5 bases). This CDR3 region has 14 residues. The germline V and J ends were trimmed by 4 bases and 5 bases, with 16 bases remaining between them. CDR1 and CDR2 (germline): SGHRS, YFSETQ. The DNA for the CDR3 is TGCGCCAGCAGCCCATTCGGACATCTCGACGAGCAGTACTTC. Its protein is CASSPFGHLDEQYF.

This clonotype was counted a few times. V is TRBV7-9 and J is TRBJ1-6; 8 positions agree with TRBD1. The CDR3 extends over 15 amino acids. Trimming removed 0 bases from V and 9 bases from J; junction bases left unmatched: 4. The germline CDR1 and CDR2 sequences are SEHNR and FQNEAQ (reference sequence). The CDR3 spells CASSLAGQGGSPLHF. The CDR3 DNA is TGTGCCAGCAGCTTAGCTGGACAGGGAGGTTCACCCCTCCACTTT.

This clonotype was observed a handful of times. The rearrangement joins TRBV5-5 to TRBJ2-2; D may be TRBD1 (6 bases). CDR1 and CDR2 from the germline V gene are SGHKS and YYEKEE (reference sequence). Trimming took 4 bases from V and 3 from J, leaving 16 bases between them. The CDR3 is 16 amino acids. The DNA for the CDR3 is TGTGCCAGCAGCCGACCCCCAGGGGCTGACACCGGGGAGCTGTTTTTT. Amino acid sequence: CASSRPPGADTGELFF.

The rearrangement links TRBV4-1 to TRBJ2-7; D is uncertain. The CDR3 is 16 residues long. CDR1 and CDR2 (germline): MGHRA, YSYEKL. V lost 1 base, J lost 6 bases, and 19 bases lay in between. In DNA form, the CDR3 reads TGCGCCAGCAGCCAAGGTGGTCAGCCAGGAGCATCCGAGCAGTACTTC. Translation gives CASSQGGQPGASEQYF.

The rearrangement joins TRBV7-9 to TRBJ1-3; unclear D gene. This CDR3 contains 16 residues. The germline V gene has CDR1 SEHNR and CDR2 FQNEAQ (reference sequence). V was cut by 2 bases and J by 0 bases, with 11 bases left in between. The CDR3 loop reads CASSLIPPPSGNTIYF. CDR3 nucleotides: TGTGCCAGCAGCTTAATCCCCCCGCCCTCTGGAAACACCATATATTTT.

The chain recombines TRBV12-5 with TRBJ2-7, with 8 bases aligning to TRBD2. CDR1 and CDR2 (germline): LGHNT, FRNRAP. This CDR3 contains 13 residues. V trimming: 9 bases; J trimming: 4 bases; junction bases outside the gene matches: 8. CDR3 sequence: CASQPSGSYEQYF. DNA for the CDR3: TGTGCTAGCCAACCGAGCGGGAGTTACGAGCAGTACTTC.

The rearrangement links TRBV10-3 to TRBJ2-7, with D unclear. V was clipped by 1 base and J by 2 bases, with 12 bases between them. Germline V gene sequence: CDR1 ENHRY, CDR2 SYGVKD. CDR3 length: 15 amino acids. The chain's CDR3 is CAISELTSRPYEQYF. In DNA, the CDR3 is TGTGCCATCAGTGAGTTGACGTCAAGGCCCTACGAGCAGTACTTC.

This sequence joins TRBV7-2 and TRBJ2-5, with 11 bases matching TRBD2. The V gene end was trimmed by 3 bases and the J gene end by 9 bases; junction bases not matched to a gene: 12. This CDR3 spans 16 amino acids. Germline lookup yields CDR1 SGHTA and CDR2 FQGNSA. Here the CDR3 reads CASSLHLTSGDGAQYF. CDR3 nucleotide sequence: TGTGCCAGCAGCTTGCACCTGACTAGCGGGGACGGGGCCCAGTACTTC.

This clonotype was picked up many times. The rearrangement joins TRBV2 to TRBJ2-7, with D perhaps given as TRBD1 or TRBD2 (6 bases each). The CDR3 extends over 13 amino acids. CDR1 is SNHLY and CDR2 is FYNNEI in the germline V gene. The germline V and J ends were trimmed by 8 bases and 0 bases, with 11 bases remaining between them. The CDR3 sequence is CASGGTFSYEQYF. CDR3 in DNA: TGTGCCAGCGGCGGGACATTCTCCTACGAGCAGTACTTC. The variable domain in full, completed from reference TRBV2 and TRBJ2-7, reads EPEVTQTPSHQVTQMGQEVILRCVPISNHLYFYWYRQILGQKVEFLVSFYNNEISEKSEIFDDQFSVERPDGSNFTLKIRSTKLEDSAMYFCASGGTFSYEQYFGPGTRLTVT.

This clonotype has just a few counts. The chain combines TRBV29-1 with TRBJ2-5; D might be TRBD1 or TRBD2, each matching 5 bases. There are 11 residues in the CDR3. Germline V gives CDR1 SQVTM, CDR2 ANQGSEA. The V gene lost 7 bases and the J gene lost 5 bases, with 11 bases spanning the gap. CDR3 coding DNA: TGCAGCGCCGACTGGGGGGAGACCCAGTACTTC. Its translation: CSADWGETQYF.

V usage is TRBV5-1 and J usage is TRBJ2-6; tentative D call: TRBD2 (7 bases). Germline V CDR1 and CDR2: SGHRS, YFSETQ. CDR3 length: 19 residues. V was cut by 4 bases and J by 3 bases, with 23 bases left in between. For the CDR3, the DNA is TGCGCCAGCAGCGGGGGGGATAGCGACAGGCGGAGTGGGGCCAACGTCCTGACTTTC. This encodes CASSGGDSDRRSGANVLTF.

The CDR3 sequence is CASKLGYVEQYF. For the CDR3, the DNA is TGTGCCAGCAAGCTGGGGTACGTTGAGCAGTACTTC. The chain combines TRBV6-1 with TRBJ2-7; no definite D call. CDR1 and CDR2 from the germline V gene are MNHNS and SASEGT. The ends were cut back, 7 bases at V and 7 bases at J, with 14 bases in the middle. There are 12 residues in the CDR3.

A few counts support this clonotype. The rearrangement joins TRBV20-1 to TRBJ2-4; 10 nucleotides align to TRBD2. CDR3 length: 15 amino acids. Trimming cost V 5 bases and J 2 bases; bases outside gene matches: 6. The V gene's germline CDR1 is DFQATT and CDR2 SNEGSKA (reference sequence). CDR3 loop: CSAPLAGASKNIQYF. DNA for the CDR3: TGCAGTGCTCCTCTAGCGGGGGCTTCCAAAAACATTCAGTACTTC.

This rearrangement joins TRBV29-1 to TRBJ1-1, with D unclear. The CDR3 length is 11 residues. Germline-derived CDR1 and CDR2 are SQVTM and ANQGSEA. V was trimmed by 3 bases and J by 1 base, leaving 3 bases between them. For the CDR3, the DNA is TGCAGCGTTGACGGGAACACTGAAGCTTTCTTT. It encodes CSVDGNTEAFF.

The rearrangement uses TRBV4-1 and TRBJ1-5, with 7 bases that match TRBD1. The CDR3 is 17 amino acids. V lost 4 bases, J lost 5 bases, and 14 bases stayed unmatched. Germline V gene data show CDR1 as MGHRA and CDR2 as YSYEKL. The DNA of the CDR3 is TGCGCCAGCAGCCTAAGACAGGGCCGCAGGGCCGATCAGCCCCAGCATTTT. Amino acids: CASSLRQGRRADQPQHF.

In this sample, this clonotype turned up a few times. The chain couples TRBV24-1 to TRBJ2-2, with D hard to call. The CDR3 is 15 amino acids. CDR1 and CDR2 from the germline V gene are KGHDR and SFDVKD. V lost 2 bases and J 3 bases, leaving 9 bases between the germline ends. The CDR3 is CATSDSTVHTGELFF. The CDR3 coding sequence is TGTGCCACCAGTGATTCAACAGTCCACACCGGGGAGCTGTTTTTT.

This clonotype was detected only a few times. This chain joins TRBV5-4 and TRBJ2-6, with TRBD1 as a possible D gene (6 bases). V shed 6 bases and J shed 1 base, with 11 bases lying between them. The germline gives CDR1 SGHNT, CDR2 YYREEE (reference sequence). The CDR3 runs 15 residues. This CDR3 reads CASINRESGANVLTF. The DNA for the CDR3 is TGTGCCAGCATCAACAGGGAGTCTGGGGCCAACGTCCTGACTTTC. Combining the CDR3 with reference TRBV5-4 and TRBJ2-6 gives the whole variable domain ETGVTQSPTHLIKTRGQQVTLRCSSQSGHNTVSWYQQALGQGPQFIFQYYREEENGRGNFPPRFSGLQFPNYSSELNVNALELDDSALYLCASINRESGANVLTFGAGSRLTVL.

This clonotype has only a few counts. The V gene is TRBV27, the J gene TRBJ1-6; 7 nucleotides agree with TRBD1. The CDR3 runs 17 residues. The V segment lost 7 bases and the J segment 11 bases; nucleotides outside the gene matches: 20. Germline assignment: CDR1 MNHEY and CDR2 SMNVEV (reference sequence). The CDR3 region has the DNA TGTGCCAGCAATACAAGCCCTCAGACAGGGTGGTTAGCACCCCTCCACTTT. This translates into CASNTSPQTGWLAPLHF.

This clonotype was observed a handful of times. The chain uses TRBV25-1 and TRBJ2-3; TRBD1 matches at 8 bases. In germline, CDR1 is MGHDK, CDR2 SYGVNS. There are 15 residues in the CDR3. The J segment lost 5 bases and the V segment lost 6 bases, leaving 10 bases of the junction unmatched. The CDR3 region is CASSKDRERIDTQYF. The DNA for the CDR3 is TGTGCCAGCAGCAAGGACAGGGAAAGGATAGATACGCAGTATTTT. The variable domain in full, completed from reference TRBV25-1 and TRBJ2-3, reads EADIYQTPRYLVIGTGKKITLECSQTMGHDKMYWYQQDPGMELHLIHYSYGVNSTEKGDLSSESTVSRIRTEHFPLTLESARPSHTSQYLCASSKDRERIDTQYFGPGTRLTVL.

There are many counts of this clonotype. The V and J genes are TRBV6-5 and TRBJ1-1; perhaps TRBD1 as D (5 bases). The length of the CDR3 is 14 residues. V was clipped by 5 bases and J by 1 base, with 11 bases between them. Germline loops: CDR1 MNHEY, CDR2 SVGAGI. CDR3 nucleotide sequence: TGTGCCAGCAGTACCCAGACAGAGAACACTGAAGCTTTCTTT. This translates into CASSTQTENTEAFF.

This chain uses TRBV28 with TRBJ2-1, with no clear D. Germline loops: CDR1 MDHEN, CDR2 SYDVKM. The CDR3 has 17 residues. V was pared by 1 base and J by 4 bases, with 17 bases between. CDR3: CASSLFLQSALYNEQFF. CDR3 bases: TGTGCCAGCAGTTTATTCCTCCAGTCCGCCTTATACAATGAGCAGTTCTTC.

The sample holds many counts of this clonotype. The genes are TRBV7-3 and TRBJ2-3; D is unclear. The CDR3 loop spans 14 amino acids. V lost 5 bases and J lost 4, with 13 bases in between. CDR1 SGHTA and CDR2 FQGTGA come from the germline V gene. The CDR3: CASSRRTVSDTQYF. CDR3 nucleotide sequence: TGTGCCAGCAGCCGTCGAACAGTCTCAGATACGCAGTATTTT.

This clonotype occurred once. The chain recombines TRBV4-3 with TRBJ2-6; D is possibly TRBD1 (6 bases). The V and J ends lost 2 bases and 4 bases respectively, with 12 bases between them. The CDR3 sequence is 16 residues long. Germline lookup yields CDR1 LGHNA and CDR2 YSLEER. The CDR3 DNA reads TGCGCCAGCAGCCAACAGACAGGAGCGGGGGCCAACGTCCTGACTTTC. The encoded protein is CASSQQTGAGANVLTF.

The V gene is TRBV5-1, the J gene TRBJ2-3; D is perhaps TRBD1 (5 bases). The CDR3 is made up of 17 amino acids. From germline, CDR1 is SGHRS and CDR2 YFSETQ. V lost 0 bases to trimming and J lost 3 bases, with 17 bases between them. CDR3 region: CASSLALTGFETDTQYF. The CDR3 DNA is TGCGCCAGCAGCTTGGCTCTTACAGGCTTCGAGACAGATACGCAGTATTTT.

This clonotype has more than one count but fewer than ten. The chain links TRBV29-1 to TRBJ1-1, with D possibly TRBD1 on 5 matching bases. CDR3 length: 14 amino acids. Per germline, CDR1 SQVTM and CDR2 ANQGSEA. Deletions cut 0 bases from V and 5 bases from J, with 13 bases between. The CDR3 sequence: CSVEEGSGTTEAFF. CDR3 sequence (DNA): TGCAGCGTTGAAGAGGGCAGTGGGACGACTGAAGCTTTCTTT.

This chain's CDR3 is CASSLIPGRETQYF. The CDR3 DNA reads TGTGCCAGCAGCTTAATACCAGGGAGGGAGACCCAGTACTTC. The chain uses TRBV7-2 and TRBJ2-5; D perhaps matches TRBD2 (6 bases). The CDR3 runs 14 residues. CDR1 and CDR2 from the germline V gene are SGHTA and FQGNSA. V was trimmed by 2 bases and J by 5 bases, leaving 12 bases between them.